Below, 23 T cell receptor beta chains from the same sample are listed, as sequenced in a study of response to subunit inactivated influenza vaccine. From the RT-PCR reads, TCRdb called clonotypes with MiXCR, one entry per CDR3 protein. The top ten clones hold about 12% of a sample with a few hundred thousand distinct CDR3 sequences, around 7.7% of them seen once. The source was PBMCs from blood, collected 23 to 25 months after vaccination. All receptors derive from a man aged 50 to 69 who received an inactivated influenza vaccine.

Points on this clonotype: A far larger clone is only one base removed, so a read error is likely. Here the CDR3 reads CASSLIETQNF. In nucleotides, the CDR3 is TGTGCCAGCAGTTTGATAGAGACCCAGAACTTC. This rearrangement joins TRBV28 to TRBJ2-5, with D hard to call. Germline CDR1 is MDHEN and CDR2 is SYDVKM. The CDR3 length is 11 residues.

In this sample, this clonotype turned up a few times. The J gene is TRBJ1-5, the V gene TRBV29-1, with 7 bases identical to TRBD1. Germline loops: CDR1 SQVTM, CDR2 ANQGSEA. There are 15 residues in the CDR3. With 4 bases clipped from V and 4 bases from J, the junction kept 10 bases outside the gene matches. The CDR3 nucleotides are TGCAGCGTTGCGGTAGGGGACAGCCTTAATCAGCCCCAGCATTTT. It specifies CSVAVGDSLNQPQHF.

This clonotype has just a few counts. The chain couples TRBV24-1 to TRBJ2-2, with D possibly matching TRBD2 (6 bases). The V and J ends lost 4 bases and 2 bases respectively, with 7 bases between them. Per the germline V gene, CDR1 is KGHDR and CDR2 is SFDVKD. The CDR3 consists of 14 residues. The CDR3 loop reads CATSDAGNTGELFF. The DNA of the CDR3 is TGTGCCACCAGTGACGCGGGAAACACCGGGGAGCTGTTTTTT.

This clonotype was detected only a few times. The chain combines TRBV2 with TRBJ2-7; D is uncertain. V dropped 6 bases and J dropped 9 bases, with 18 bases sitting between them. Germline values: CDR1 SNHLY, CDR2 FYNNEI. The CDR3 is 13 residues long. Here the CDR3 reads CASRGLVWARQYF. In DNA form, the CDR3 reads TGTGCCAGCAGGGGATTGGTGTGGGCTCGGCAGTACTTC. The variable domain in full, with the rest retrieved from reference TRBV2 and TRBJ2-7, is EPEVTQTPSHQVTQMGQEVILRCVPISNHLYFYWYRQILGQKVEFLVSFYNNEISEKSEIFDDQFSVERPDGSNFTLKIRSTKLEDSAMYFCASRGLVWARQYFGPGTRLTVT.

This clonotype was observed at least ten times. The chain links TRBV5-1 to TRBJ2-1; 9 bases align to TRBD2. V was clipped by 4 bases and J by 3 bases; unmatched bases: 14. The CDR3 sequence is 18 residues long. Germline assignment: CDR1 SGHRS and CDR2 YFSETQ. As DNA, the CDR3 is TGCGCCAGCAGCCCCTGGGGCGGTGCGGGGGGGGACTACAATGAGCAGTTCTTC. This codes for CASSPWGGAGGDYNEQFF.

The genes are TRBV7-9 and TRBJ2-1; 13 positions agree with TRBD2. Germline CDR1 SEHNR, CDR2 FQNEAQ (reference sequence). Trimming at V came to 1 base and at J to 2 bases, leaving 2 bases not matched to a gene. The CDR3 contains 17 residues. CDR3 bases: TGTGCCAGCAGCTTAGGGACTAGCGGGGGAACCTACAATGAGCAGTTCTTC. This codes for CASSLGTSGGTYNEQFF.

V gene TRBV5-1 combines with J gene TRBJ2-1; TRBD1 or TRBD2 may be the D gene (5 bases each). Germline V gene sequence: CDR1 SGHRS, CDR2 YFSETQ. Deletions cut 4 bases from V and 7 bases from J, with 21 bases between. This CDR3 has 16 residues. CDR3 DNA: TGCGCCAGCAGCGTCGAACCGGGGCCTAGTGGGAATGAGCAGTTCTTC. Amino acids: CASSVEPGPSGNEQFF.

There are many counts of this clonotype. The rearrangement uses TRBV20-1 and TRBJ2-5, with D possibly being TRBD2 (6 bases). This CDR3 has 13 residues. Trimming took off 5 bases at V and 4 bases at J, with 14 bases between the two ends. The germline V gene encodes CDR1 DFQATT and CDR2 SNEGSKA (reference sequence). CDR3: CSARTTRGETQYF. CDR3 nucleotides: TGCAGTGCTCGTACGACTAGGGGAGAGACCCAGTACTTC.

This clonotype was detected ten times or more. One end of the junction is discordant with germline, which a read error may explain. CDR3 residues: CSAREWGAGPTQEAQYF. CDR3 sequence (DNA): TGCAGTGCTAGAGAATGGGGGGCCGGACCTACCCAAGAGGCCCAGTACTTC. J is TRBJ2-5 and V is TRBV20-1, with D perhaps TRBD1 or TRBD2 (6 bases each). The CDR3 consists of 17 residues. Germline CDR1 and CDR2: DFQATT and SNEGSKA (reference sequence).

In this sample, this clonotype turned up a few times. The chain couples TRBV6-2 or TRBV6-3 to TRBJ2-1; no definite D call. This CDR3 region has 12 residues. Germline loops: CDR1 MNHEY, CDR2 SVGEGT. Trimming removed 10 bases from V and 6 bases from J, with 13 bases in between. CDR3 bases: TGTGCCACCACGACTGACGGCAATGAGCAGTTCTTC. This translates into CATTTDGNEQFF.

There are many counts of this clonotype. This chain links TRBV12-3 or TRBV12-4 with TRBJ1-3, with TRBD1 as a possible D gene (6 bases). The V end lost 9 bases, the J end lost 1 base, and 13 bases lay between the germline ends. CDR3 size: 14 residues. In DNA, the CDR3 is TGTGCCAGTAGCAACAGGGCTTCTGGAAACACCATATATTTT. Its protein product is CASSNRASGNTIYF.

This clonotype was seen a handful of times. The chain has TRBV7-6 and TRBJ2-1, with 10 bases aligning to TRBD2. Trimming cost V 2 bases and J 8 bases; bases outside gene matches: 12. CDR3 length: 17 amino acids. CDR1 and CDR2 from the germline V gene are SGHVS and FNYEAQ. CDR3 DNA sequence: TGTGCCAGCAGCTTACCGATAGCGGGGGGTCAGATGGATGAGCAGTTCTTC. Amino acids: CASSLPIAGGQMDEQFF.

The rearrangement joins TRBV4-3 to TRBJ1-1; D is unresolved. Trimming took 0 bases from V and 3 from J, leaving 11 bases between them. Germline CDR1 is LGHNA and CDR2 is YSLEER. This CDR3 comprises 15 residues. The CDR3 DNA sequence: TGCGCCAGCAGCCAAGATAACGGCAGGTACACTGAAGCTTTCTTT. Encoded protein: CASSQDNGRYTEAFF.

Many counts were recorded for this clonotype. V usage is TRBV7-2 and J usage is TRBJ1-2; perhaps TRBD1 as D (6 bases). The CDR3 extends over 14 amino acids. CDR1 and CDR2 (germline): SGHTA, FQGNSA. Trimming removed 5 bases at V and 4 bases at J, with 14 bases between. This CDR3 reads CASSRGQMGYGYTF. The CDR3 coding sequence is TGTGCCAGCAGCAGAGGACAGATGGGCTATGGCTACACCTTC.

This clonotype has ten or more counts. V and J are TRBV5-1 and TRBJ1-1; unclear D gene. The germline V and J ends were trimmed by 0 bases and 5 bases, with 11 bases remaining between them. Germline lookup yields CDR1 SGHRS and CDR2 YFSETQ. The CDR3 runs to 14 residues. The chain's CDR3 is CASSLEPSRTEAFF. The CDR3 DNA is TGCGCCAGCAGCTTGGAGCCTTCTCGGACTGAAGCTTTCTTT.

This clonotype was seen ten or more times. The J gene is TRBJ2-1, the V gene TRBV4-2; D not certain. Trimming removed 2 bases from V and 1 base from J, with 6 bases in between. This CDR3 region has 14 residues. Germline-derived CDR1 and CDR2 are LGHNA and YNFKEQ. The CDR3 reads CASSQFRSYNEQFF. CDR3 DNA: TGTGCCAGCAGCCAATTTAGATCCTACAATGAGCAGTTCTTC.

This clonotype was seen a handful of times. The chain's CDR3 is CSVAQGINQPQHF. CDR3 DNA: TGCAGCGTTGCACAGGGGATCAATCAGCCCCAGCATTTT. The chain has TRBV29-1 and TRBJ1-5; 7 nucleotides align to TRBD1. Germline CDR1 is SQVTM and CDR2 is ANQGSEA. The V and J ends lost 4 bases and 3 bases, in that order; junction bases with no gene match: 3. The CDR3 has 13 amino acids.

This clonotype was seen ten or more times. The chain is built from TRBV20-1 and TRBJ2-7; 7 bases are a match to TRBD1. Trimming at V came to 0 bases and at J to 7 bases, leaving 12 bases not matched to a gene. This CDR3 comprises 15 residues. CDR1 DFQATT and CDR2 SNEGSKA come from the germline V gene (reference sequence). The CDR3 DNA reads TGCAGTGCTAGAGATCTAAACAGGGGACCGGAGGAGCAGTACTTC. Protein product: CSARDLNRGPEEQYF.

This chain uses TRBV20-1 with TRBJ2-1, with 13 bases identical to TRBD2. Germline CDR1 and CDR2: DFQATT and SNEGSKA (reference sequence). The CDR3 sequence is 19 residues long. Trimming took 5 bases from V and 1 from J; bases not matched to a gene: 14. This CDR3 is CSAALRLAGGHGSYNEQFF. CDR3 in DNA: TGCAGTGCTGCCTTAAGACTAGCGGGGGGCCATGGGTCCTACAATGAGCAGTTCTTC.

The chain combines TRBV18 with TRBJ1-1; a weak D match, TRBD1 (5 bases). There are 18 residues in the CDR3. Trimming removed 3 bases from V and 2 bases from J, with 22 bases in between. Looked up from germline, CDR1 is KGHSH and CDR2 is LQKENI. Here the CDR3 DNA reads TGTGCCAGCTCACCGCTTCGGGGCCCGGGACCGGCCAACACTGAAGCTTTCTTT. This sequence encodes CASSPLRGPGPANTEAFF.

There are a few counts of this clonotype. The chain uses TRBV15 and TRBJ1-5; D possibly corresponds to TRBD1 (6 bases). The V end lost 3 bases, the J end lost 5 bases, and 14 bases lay between the germline ends. The CDR3 is 15 amino acids. CDR1 is LNHNV, CDR2 YYDKDF, per germline (reference sequence). The CDR3 here is CATSRTRQEDQPQHF. The CDR3 nucleotides are TGTGCCACCAGCAGGACCAGACAGGAGGATCAGCCCCAGCATTTT.

The chain recombines TRBV7-6 with TRBJ1-1; D may be TRBD1 (5 bases). Per the germline V gene, CDR1 is SGHVS and CDR2 is FNYEAQ. This CDR3 comprises 18 residues. V was cut by 3 bases and J by 3 bases, with 23 bases left in between. The CDR3 reads CASSLATGIQKGDTEAFF. The CDR3 DNA follows: TGTGCCAGCAGCTTGGCAACAGGAATACAAAAAGGGGACACTGAAGCTTTCTTT.

The gene calls are TRBV9 and TRBJ2-1; maybe TRBD2 (7 bases). The V gene's germline CDR1 is SGDLS and CDR2 YYNGEE. The germline V and J ends were trimmed by 3 bases and 0 bases, with 13 bases remaining between them. The CDR3 covers 16 residues. The CDR3 reads CASSEGGGSSYNEQFF. The DNA for the CDR3 is TGTGCCAGCAGCGAGGGGGGCGGGAGCTCCTACAATGAGCAGTTCTTC.